The clone carrying this TCR beta chain appeared a few times. Its specificity is not known. Amplification of TCR beta CDR3 regions was performed using RNA transcripts as template. The study used the HTBI primer set for a first-round RT-PCR of the TCR CDR3. TCRdb fed the multiplex PCR reads into MiXCR, producing one record per CDR3 protein. The data contain 550,000 to 600,000 distinct CDR3 sequences, about 14% of them seen just once; the ten biggest clones take up roughly 7.7%. The data were obtained in a study of T cells in Graves' hyperthyroidism and ophthalmopathy. Study at large: Specimen type is peripheral blood, collected at initial diagnosis prior to any treatment.

Study results and limitations: With a median lead of around 6.7 months before onset, the model predicted ophthalmopathy. Also found in blood were most expanded thyroid clonotypes above 0.001.

CDR1 and CDR2 from the germline V gene are LNHDA and SQIVND (reference sequence). Trimming took off 3 bases at V and 0 bases at J, with 9 bases between the two ends. The CDR3 length is 15 residues. The sequencing input was blood. This chain uses TRBV19 with TRBJ1-5, with a weak D call TRBD1 (5 bases). The origin of this receptor is a woman in her late teens or twenties with Graves' ophthalmopathy. The CDR3 here is CASSMWGSSNQPQHF. CDR3 DNA sequence: TGTGCCAGTAGTATGTGGGGGAGTAGCAATCAGCCCCAGCATTTT.